Below are 30 T cell receptor beta chains sequenced from a single sample in a study of post-analysis software for immune sequencing data (dated by TCRdb to between 2015 and 2016). Study-level results and caveats: Patients showed significantly higher frequencies than controls for a handful of TRBV segments, among them TRBV5-6, TRBV5-1 and TRBV20-1.

The library was built by means of PCR. Instrument on record: Illumina HiSeq 2500. Unique molecular identifiers were incorporated into TCR beta cDNA libraries to reduce PCR and sequencing biases. In-frame beta chains were kept once TCRdb had trimmed the public reads at Q25 with fastp and called clones with MiXCR. For every CDR3 protein sequence, its rows merge into one entry that carries the most common genes and DNA. The table for this sample lists roughly 620,000 distinct CDR3 sequences; roughly 40% of them were counted only once. The top ten hold over 1.5% of the sample. These receptors have no known antigen. Sample: blood. Receptor source: a girl aged 5 to 17 with multiple sclerosis.

The chain employs TRBV5-1 and TRBJ1-2; D is possibly TRBD1 (5 bases). CDR3 length equals 15 residues. Trimming took off 7 bases at V and 1 base at J, with 17 bases between the two ends. Germline V gives CDR1 SGHRS, CDR2 YFSETQ. The CDR3 protein is CASRKGQQINYGYTF. CDR3 DNA sequence: TGCGCCAGCCGGAAGGGGCAGCAAATTAACTATGGCTACACCTTC.

The chain has TRBV7-9 and TRBJ1-1; 8 nucleotides match TRBD1. V lost 7 bases and J lost 6; bases outside the gene matches: 19. This CDR3 has 17 amino acids. Germline CDR1 reads SEHNR; CDR2 reads FQNEAQ (reference sequence). CDR3 residues: CASNDLGGLTGAAEAFF. CDR3 coding DNA: TGTGCCAGCAACGATTTAGGTGGATTGACAGGGGCTGCTGAAGCTTTCTTT.

The CDR3 loop is CASSQMVGNEQYF. CDR3 DNA sequence: TGCGCCAGCAGCCAGATGGTGGGGAACGAGCAGTACTTC. The gene calls are TRBV4-1 and TRBJ2-7; D gene unclear. V lost 3 bases and J 5 bases, leaving 11 bases between the germline ends. The V gene's germline CDR1 is MGHRA and CDR2 YSYEKL. This CDR3 comprises 13 residues.

The J gene is TRBJ2-2, the V gene TRBV29-1, with unresolved D. CDR1 is SQVTM and CDR2 is ANQGSEA in the germline V gene. CDR3 length: 11 amino acids. Trimming pared 6 bases from V and 4 bases from J, leaving 6 bases between. DNA for the CDR3: TGCAGCGTGAGCAGCACCGGGGAGCTGTTTTTT. Encoded protein: CSVSSTGELFF.

The CDR3 region is CASSQEGFKGVRGEQFF. The CDR3 region has the DNA TGCGCCAGCAGCCAAGAGGGCTTTAAGGGAGTTAGGGGGGAGCAGTTCTTC. The V gene is TRBV4-1, the J gene TRBJ2-1; D possibly corresponds to TRBD1 (6 bases). The CDR3 is 17 amino acids. Trimming cost V 0 bases and J 10 bases, with 22 bases left between them. Per the germline V gene, CDR1 is MGHRA and CDR2 is YSYEKL.

The V call is TRBV5-4, the J call TRBJ2-3; D is ambiguous. This CDR3 is built from 12 residues. CDR1 is SGHNT and CDR2 is YYREEE in the germline V gene (reference sequence). V dropped 5 bases and J dropped 7 bases, with 11 bases sitting between them. CDR3 nucleotide sequence: TGTGCCAGCAGTTTCTCCGGATATACGCAGTATTTT. Its translation is CASSFSGYTQYF.

Points on this clonotype: At one of its ends the junction is not consistent with the germline gene, which may arise from a read error. The J gene is TRBJ1-2, the V gene TRBV18; D call uncertain. CDR3 length equals 13 residues. CDR1 and CDR2 (germline): KGHSH, LQKENI. CDR3 nucleotide sequence: TGTGCCAGCTCACCACCGTCCCGGGGAGGCTGCACCTTC. Encoded protein: CASSPPSRGGCTF.

This clonotype was detected only a few times. The J gene is TRBJ2-2, the V gene TRBV29-1, with a possible D match to TRBD1 (5 bases). This CDR3 is built from 13 residues. Germline V gene data show CDR1 as SQVTM and CDR2 as ANQGSEA. Trimming took off 6 bases at V and 1 base at J, with 9 bases between the two ends. CDR3: CSVRTKNTGELFF. The CDR3, as DNA: TGCAGCGTCCGGACAAAGAACACCGGGGAGCTGTTTTTT.

This chain joins TRBV9 and TRBJ2-3; the D is unclear. With 0 bases removed from V and 2 bases from J, the gap between germline ends came to 10 bases. The CDR3 totals 15 residues. Germline CDR1 and CDR2: SGDLS and YYNGEE. The chain's CDR3 is CASSVDWPPTDTQYF. The DNA of the CDR3 is TGTGCCAGCAGCGTAGATTGGCCCCCCACAGATACGCAGTATTTT. The full variable domain, completed using reference TRBV9 and TRBJ2-3, is DSGVTQTPKHLITATGQRVTLRCSPRSGDLSVYWYQQSLDQGLQFLIQYYNGEERAKGNILERFSAQQFPDLHSELNLSSLELGDSALYFCASSVDWPPTDTQYFGPGTRLTVL.

This clonotype was found a few times. The CDR3 DNA reads as TGTGCCAGCCGAGAGGGACACAATGAGCAGTTCTTC. Translating it yields CASREGHNEQFF. The chain carries TRBV12-3 or TRBV12-4 and TRBJ2-1, with D perhaps given as TRBD1 or TRBD2 (5 bases each). The ends were cut back, 8 bases at V and 5 bases at J, with 10 bases in the middle. The CDR3 runs to 12 residues.

This clonotype was detected only once. The genes are TRBV7-9 and TRBJ1-6, with D perhaps matching TRBD1 (5 bases). Germline lookup yields CDR1 SEHNR and CDR2 FQNEAQ (reference sequence). Trimming removed 4 bases at V and 6 bases at J, with 10 bases between. This CDR3 has 14 amino acids. The CDR3 region has the DNA TGTGCCAGCAGCTCCACGGGGACTAATTCACCCCTCCACTTT. It codes for CASSSTGTNSPLHF.

This chain uses TRBV24-1 with TRBJ2-3; 15 positions match TRBD2. The V segment lost 4 bases and the J segment 2 bases; nucleotides outside the gene matches: 12. This CDR3 spans 20 amino acids. Germline V CDR1 and CDR2: KGHDR, SFDVKD. The DNA of the CDR3 is TGTGCCACCAGTGAAGGACTAGCGGGGGGGCCCTATGAAATCACAGATACGCAGTATTTT. Translated: CATSEGLAGGPYEITDTQYF.

This clonotype was observed a few times. The DNA for the CDR3 is TGCGCCAGCAGCTCGGACCGTACCCCGGACGAAAAACTGTTTTTT. It yields the protein CASSSDRTPDEKLFF. The chain carries TRBV5-1 and TRBJ1-4; D remains unclear. The CDR3 is made up of 15 amino acids. Germline V gives CDR1 SGHRS, CDR2 YFSETQ. The V and J ends lost 3 bases and 8 bases respectively, with 17 bases between them.

This clonotype was observed a few times. The V call is TRBV2, the J call TRBJ2-4; D uncertain. The V end lost 4 bases, the J end lost 3 bases, and 16 bases lay between the germline ends. Looked up from germline, CDR1 is SNHLY and CDR2 is FYNNEI. This CDR3 has 16 residues. CDR3 DNA sequence: TGTGCCAGCAGTGTACTCCGGGTTTCGGGCAAAAACATTCAGTACTTC. It encodes CASSVLRVSGKNIQYF.

The chain couples TRBV12-3 or TRBV12-4 to TRBJ2-7; D gene ambiguous. TRBJ2-5 explains the end of the DNA better; the J call may be wrong. CDR3 length equals 13 residues. As DNA, the CDR3 is TGTGCCAGCAGTTTTGGGGTAAAAGAGACCCAGTACTTC. It encodes CASSFGVKETQYF.

The chain's CDR3 is CASSDVGQPNTEAFF. CDR3 DNA: TGTGCCAGCAGTGATGTTGGGCAGCCGAACACTGAAGCTTTCTTT. The chain is built from TRBV25-1 and TRBJ1-1; D unresolved. CDR1 is MGHDK and CDR2 is SYGVNS in the germline V gene. Trimming left V 3 bases short and J 1 base short, with 12 bases between. This CDR3 comprises 15 residues.

The chain employs TRBV7-9 and TRBJ1-1, with TRBD1 as a possible D gene (5 bases). CDR1 and CDR2 from the germline V gene are SEHNR and FQNEAQ (reference sequence). Between the trimmed V and J ends, which lost 4 bases and 1 base, there was a span of 16 bases. The CDR3 totals 16 residues. The CDR3 is CASSSWGQYGNTEAFF. In DNA, the CDR3 is TGTGCCAGCAGCTCCTGGGGCCAATACGGGAACACTGAAGCTTTCTTT.

The chain joins TRBV7-6 to TRBJ2-3; the D is unclear. This CDR3 is 13 amino acids long. V was trimmed by 4 bases and J by 6 bases, leaving 11 bases between them. Germline V gives CDR1 SGHVS, CDR2 FNYEAQ. The CDR3 protein is CASSSRLLDTQYF. DNA for the CDR3: TGTGCCAGCAGCTCGCGGCTTTTGGATACGCAGTATTTT.

This chain links TRBV12-3 or TRBV12-4 with TRBJ2-1; 7 bases are a match to TRBD1. The CDR3 has 17 amino acids. After removal of 5 bases from V and 6 bases from J, the junction contained 16 bases not matched to a gene. The CDR3 spells CASSPRGRPRTANEQFF. The CDR3 bases are TGTGCCAGCAGTCCCAGGGGGAGACCCAGAACGGCCAATGAGCAGTTCTTC.

Details on this clonotype: At one of its ends the junction is not consistent with the germline gene, which may arise from a read error. Here the CDR3 reads CVTEGGPGENEQFF. In DNA, the CDR3 is TGTGTCACCGAGGGAGGGCCTGGGGAAAATGAGCAGTTCTTC. This chain connects TRBV24-1 to TRBJ2-1; 7 nucleotides match TRBD2. Germline CDR1 reads KGHDR; CDR2 reads SFDVKD. The CDR3 is 14 amino acids.

This clonotype has a handful of counts. The chain uses TRBV5-1 and TRBJ2-6; D is unclear. CDR3 length: 14 amino acids. Trimming removed 4 bases at V and 2 bases at J, with 7 bases between. The germline V gene has CDR1 SGHRS and CDR2 YFSETQ. The CDR3 DNA sequence: TGCGCCAGCAGCGACTCGGCTGGGGCCAACGTCCTGACTTTC. Translated: CASSDSAGANVLTF.

This clonotype showed up just a few times. The CDR3 here is CASSLAVGTEAFF. The CDR3 DNA reads as TGTGCCAGCAGCTTAGCCGTCGGGACTGAAGCTTTCTTT. The chain uses TRBV11-3 and TRBJ1-1; no clear D. The CDR3 runs 13 residues. The germline gives CDR1 SGHNT, CDR2 YENEEA. V lost 1 base and J lost 5, with 8 bases in between.

The rearrangement joins TRBV9 to TRBJ2-7; D not resolved. V dropped 0 bases and J dropped 3 bases, with 10 bases sitting between them. Germline assignment: CDR1 SGDLS and CDR2 YYNGEE. CDR3 length equals 14 residues. The CDR3 nucleotides are TGTGCCAGCAGCGTAGAGACTCAGAGCTACGAGCAGTACTTC. Protein product: CASSVETQSYEQYF.

This sequence joins TRBV5-1 and TRBJ2-7; TRBD2 might be the D (6 bases). The CDR3 runs to 14 residues. Trimming took 4 bases from V and 6 from J, leaving 17 bases between them. CDR1 is SGHRS and CDR2 is YFSETQ in the germline V gene. CDR3 in DNA: TGCGCCAGCAGCCCCCGGGACGGAGGGTCCGAGCAGTACTTC. Amino acid sequence: CASSPRDGGSEQYF.

This clonotype was seen only a few times. This rearrangement joins TRBV7-2 to TRBJ1-2, with 8 bases lining up with TRBD1. The CDR3 sequence is 13 residues long. The J segment lost 3 bases and the V segment lost 6 bases, leaving 3 bases of the junction unmatched. The germline gives CDR1 SGHTA, CDR2 FQGNSA. CDR3 nucleotide sequence: TGTGCCAGCAGGGGGACAGGCGACTATGGCTACACCTTC. Translating it yields CASRGTGDYGYTF.

This rearrangement joins TRBV20-1 to TRBJ2-7; 7 bases agree with TRBD1. The CDR3 sequence is 14 residues long. CDR1 is DFQATT, CDR2 SNEGSKA, per germline (reference sequence). Losses at the gene ends were 4 bases for V and 0 bases for J; bases not matched to a gene: 6. The CDR3, as DNA: TGCAGTGCTATAGGGACAGCAAGCTCCTACGAGCAGTACTTC. It yields the protein CSAIGTASSYEQYF.

This chain connects TRBV5-1 to TRBJ1-2, with D hard to call. The germline V gene has CDR1 SGHRS and CDR2 YFSETQ. The CDR3 sequence is 12 residues long. Trimming left V 0 bases short and J 8 bases short, with 8 bases between. In nucleotides, the CDR3 is TGCGCCAGCAGCTTGGATTGGACCGGCTACACCTTC. Protein product: CASSLDWTGYTF.

V gene TRBV3-1 combines with J gene TRBJ1-2, with 9 bases aligning to TRBD1. Germline lookup yields CDR1 LGHDT and CDR2 YNNKEL (reference sequence). The CDR3 totals 14 residues. J was trimmed by 5 bases and V by 2 bases; bases with no gene match: 3. This CDR3 is CASSQRTGEYGYTF. DNA of the CDR3: TGTGCCAGCAGCCAACGGACAGGGGAATATGGCTACACCTTC.

The chain joins TRBV20-1 to TRBJ2-7; 9 nucleotides agree with TRBD2. Trimming at V came to 6 bases and at J to 4 bases, leaving 10 bases not matched to a gene. Germline values: CDR1 DFQATT, CDR2 SNEGSKA (reference sequence). The CDR3 runs 14 residues. The CDR3 reads CSASPSSGRYEQYF. The CDR3 region has the DNA TGCAGTGCCTCACCGTCAAGCGGGAGGTACGAGCAGTACTTC.

The chain is built from TRBV29-1 and TRBJ2-7; D is uncertain. Germline V lookup: CDR1 SQVTM, CDR2 ANQGSEA. The CDR3 is 9 amino acids. Trimming left V 6 bases short and J 3 bases short, with 3 bases between. CDR3 loop: CSVDYEQYF. In DNA form, the CDR3 reads TGCAGCGTGGACTACGAGCAGTACTTC.